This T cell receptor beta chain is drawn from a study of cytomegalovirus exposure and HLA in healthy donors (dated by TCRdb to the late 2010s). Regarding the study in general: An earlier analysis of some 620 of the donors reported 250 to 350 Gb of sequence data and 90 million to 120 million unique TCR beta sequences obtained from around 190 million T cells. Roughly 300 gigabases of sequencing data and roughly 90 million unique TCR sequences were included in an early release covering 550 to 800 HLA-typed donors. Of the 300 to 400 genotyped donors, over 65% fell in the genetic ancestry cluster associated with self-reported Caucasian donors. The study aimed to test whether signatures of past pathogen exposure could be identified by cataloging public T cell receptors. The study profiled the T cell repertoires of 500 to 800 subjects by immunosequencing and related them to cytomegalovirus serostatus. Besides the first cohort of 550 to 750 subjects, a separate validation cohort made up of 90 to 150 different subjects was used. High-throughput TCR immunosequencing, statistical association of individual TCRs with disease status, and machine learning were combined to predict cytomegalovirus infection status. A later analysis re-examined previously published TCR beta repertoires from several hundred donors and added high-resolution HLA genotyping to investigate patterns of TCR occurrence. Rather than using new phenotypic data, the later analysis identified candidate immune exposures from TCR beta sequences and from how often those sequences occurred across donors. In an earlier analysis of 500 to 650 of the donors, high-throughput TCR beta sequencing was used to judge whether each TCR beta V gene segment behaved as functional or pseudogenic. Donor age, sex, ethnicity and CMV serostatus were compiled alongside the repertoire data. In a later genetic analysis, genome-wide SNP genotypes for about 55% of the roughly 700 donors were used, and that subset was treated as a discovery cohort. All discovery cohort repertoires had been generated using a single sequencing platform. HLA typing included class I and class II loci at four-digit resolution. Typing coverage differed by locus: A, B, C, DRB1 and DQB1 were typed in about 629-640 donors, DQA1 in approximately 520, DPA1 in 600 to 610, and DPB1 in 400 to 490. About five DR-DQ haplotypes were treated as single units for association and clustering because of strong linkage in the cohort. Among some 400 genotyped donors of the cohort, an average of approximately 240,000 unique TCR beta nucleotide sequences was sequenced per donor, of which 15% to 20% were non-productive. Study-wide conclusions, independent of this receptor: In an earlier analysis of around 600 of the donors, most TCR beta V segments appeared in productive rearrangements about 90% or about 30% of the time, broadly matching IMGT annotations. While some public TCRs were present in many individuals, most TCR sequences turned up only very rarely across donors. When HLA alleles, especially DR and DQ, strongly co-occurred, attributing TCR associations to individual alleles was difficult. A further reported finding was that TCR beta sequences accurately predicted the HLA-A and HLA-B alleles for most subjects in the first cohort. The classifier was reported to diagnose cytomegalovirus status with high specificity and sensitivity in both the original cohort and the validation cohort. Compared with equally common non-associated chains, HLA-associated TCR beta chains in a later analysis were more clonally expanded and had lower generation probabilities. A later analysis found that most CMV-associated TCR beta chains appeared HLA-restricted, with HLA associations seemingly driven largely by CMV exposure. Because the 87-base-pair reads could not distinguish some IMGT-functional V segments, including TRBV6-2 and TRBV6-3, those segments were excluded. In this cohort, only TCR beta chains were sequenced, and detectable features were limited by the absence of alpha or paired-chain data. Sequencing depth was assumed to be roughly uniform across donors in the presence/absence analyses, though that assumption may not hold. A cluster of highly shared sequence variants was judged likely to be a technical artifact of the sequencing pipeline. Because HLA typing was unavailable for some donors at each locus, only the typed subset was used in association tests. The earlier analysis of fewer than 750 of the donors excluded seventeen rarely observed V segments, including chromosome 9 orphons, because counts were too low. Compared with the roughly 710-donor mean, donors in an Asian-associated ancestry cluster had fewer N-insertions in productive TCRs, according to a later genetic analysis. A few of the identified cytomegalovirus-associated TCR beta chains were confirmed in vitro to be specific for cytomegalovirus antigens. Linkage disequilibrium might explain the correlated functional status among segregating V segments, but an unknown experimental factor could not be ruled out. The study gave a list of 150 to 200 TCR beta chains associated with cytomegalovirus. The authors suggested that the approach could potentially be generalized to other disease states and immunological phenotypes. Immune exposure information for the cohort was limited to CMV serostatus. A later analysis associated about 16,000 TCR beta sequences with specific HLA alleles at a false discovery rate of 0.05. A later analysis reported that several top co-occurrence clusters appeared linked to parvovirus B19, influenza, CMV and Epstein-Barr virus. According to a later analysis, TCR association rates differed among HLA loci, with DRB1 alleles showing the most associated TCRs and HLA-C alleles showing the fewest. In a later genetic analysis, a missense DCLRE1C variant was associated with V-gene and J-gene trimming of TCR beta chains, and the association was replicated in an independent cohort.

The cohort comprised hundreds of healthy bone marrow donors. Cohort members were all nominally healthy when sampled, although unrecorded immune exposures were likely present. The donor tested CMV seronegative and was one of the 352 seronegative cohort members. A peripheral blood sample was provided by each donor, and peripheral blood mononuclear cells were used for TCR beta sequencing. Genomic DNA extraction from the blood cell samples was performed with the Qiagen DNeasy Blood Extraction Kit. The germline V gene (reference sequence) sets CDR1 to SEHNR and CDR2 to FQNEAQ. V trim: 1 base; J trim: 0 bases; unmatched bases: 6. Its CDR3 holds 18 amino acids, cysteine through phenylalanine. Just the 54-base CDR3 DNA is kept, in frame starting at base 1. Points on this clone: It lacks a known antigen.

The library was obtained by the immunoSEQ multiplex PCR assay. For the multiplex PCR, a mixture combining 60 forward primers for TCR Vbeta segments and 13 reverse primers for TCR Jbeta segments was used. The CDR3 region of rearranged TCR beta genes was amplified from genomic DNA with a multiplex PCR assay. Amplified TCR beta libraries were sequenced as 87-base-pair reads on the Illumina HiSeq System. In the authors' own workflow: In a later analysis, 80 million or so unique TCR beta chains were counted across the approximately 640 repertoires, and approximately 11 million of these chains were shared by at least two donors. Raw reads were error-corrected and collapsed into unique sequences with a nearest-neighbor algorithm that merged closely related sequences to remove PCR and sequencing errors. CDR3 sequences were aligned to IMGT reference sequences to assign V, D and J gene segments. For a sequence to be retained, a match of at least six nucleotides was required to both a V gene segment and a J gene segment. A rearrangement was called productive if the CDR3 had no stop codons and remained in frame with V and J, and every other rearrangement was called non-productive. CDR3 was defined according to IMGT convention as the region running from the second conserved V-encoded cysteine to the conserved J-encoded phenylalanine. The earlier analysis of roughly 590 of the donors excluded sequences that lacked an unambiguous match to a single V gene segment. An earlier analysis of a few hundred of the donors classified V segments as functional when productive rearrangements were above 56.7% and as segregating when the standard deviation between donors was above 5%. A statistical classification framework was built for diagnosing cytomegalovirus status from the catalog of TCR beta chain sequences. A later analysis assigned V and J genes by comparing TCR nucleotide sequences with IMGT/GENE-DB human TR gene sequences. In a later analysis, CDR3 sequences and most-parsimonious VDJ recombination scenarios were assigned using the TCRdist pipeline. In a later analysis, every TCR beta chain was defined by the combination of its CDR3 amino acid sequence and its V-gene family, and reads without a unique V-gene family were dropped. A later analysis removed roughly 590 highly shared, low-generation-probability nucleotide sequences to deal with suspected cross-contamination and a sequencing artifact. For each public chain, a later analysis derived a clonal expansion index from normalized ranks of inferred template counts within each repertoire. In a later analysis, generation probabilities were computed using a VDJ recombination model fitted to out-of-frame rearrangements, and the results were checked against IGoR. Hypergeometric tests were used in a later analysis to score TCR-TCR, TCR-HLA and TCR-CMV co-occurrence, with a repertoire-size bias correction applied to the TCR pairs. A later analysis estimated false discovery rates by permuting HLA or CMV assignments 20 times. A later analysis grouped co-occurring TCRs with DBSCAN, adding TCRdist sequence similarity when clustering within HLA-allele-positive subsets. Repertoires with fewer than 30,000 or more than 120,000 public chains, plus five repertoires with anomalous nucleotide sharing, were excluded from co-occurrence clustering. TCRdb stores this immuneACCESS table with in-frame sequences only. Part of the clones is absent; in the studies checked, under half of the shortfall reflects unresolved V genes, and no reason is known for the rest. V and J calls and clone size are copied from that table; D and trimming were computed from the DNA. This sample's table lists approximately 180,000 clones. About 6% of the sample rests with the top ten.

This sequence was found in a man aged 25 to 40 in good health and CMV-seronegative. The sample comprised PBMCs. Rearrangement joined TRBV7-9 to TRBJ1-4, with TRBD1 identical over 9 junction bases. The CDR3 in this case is CASSLGLQGAATNEKLFF. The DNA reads TGTGCCAGCAGCTTAGGCCTACAGGGGGCGGCAACTAATGAAAAACTGTTTTTT.